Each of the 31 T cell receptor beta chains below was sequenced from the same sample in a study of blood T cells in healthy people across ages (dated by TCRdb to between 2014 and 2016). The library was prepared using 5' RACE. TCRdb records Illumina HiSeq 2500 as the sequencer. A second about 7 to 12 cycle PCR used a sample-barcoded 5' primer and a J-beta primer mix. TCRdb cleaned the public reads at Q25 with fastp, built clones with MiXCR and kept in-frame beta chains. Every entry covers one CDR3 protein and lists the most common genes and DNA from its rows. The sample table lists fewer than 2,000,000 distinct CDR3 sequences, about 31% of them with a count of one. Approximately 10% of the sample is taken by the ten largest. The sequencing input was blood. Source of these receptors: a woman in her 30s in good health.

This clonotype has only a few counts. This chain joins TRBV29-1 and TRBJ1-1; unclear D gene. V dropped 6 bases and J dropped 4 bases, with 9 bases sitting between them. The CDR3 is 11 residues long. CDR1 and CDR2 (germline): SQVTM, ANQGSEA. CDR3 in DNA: TGCAGCGTAAGGACCGGCACTGAAGCTTTCTTT. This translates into CSVRTGTEAFF.

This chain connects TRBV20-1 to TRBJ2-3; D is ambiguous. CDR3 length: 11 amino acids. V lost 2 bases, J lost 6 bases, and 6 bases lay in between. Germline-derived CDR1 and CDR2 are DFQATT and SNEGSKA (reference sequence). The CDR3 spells CSARHGDTQYF. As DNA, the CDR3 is TGCAGTGCTAGACATGGCGATACGCAGTATTTT.

Here the CDR3 reads CASSGGTYLGEQFF. For the CDR3, the DNA is TGTGCCAGCAGCGGCGGGACATACCTAGGTGAGCAGTTCTTC. The genes are TRBV3-1 and TRBJ2-1; D tentatively reads TRBD1 or TRBD2 (6 bases each). Germline CDR1 LGHDT, CDR2 YNNKEL (reference sequence). Trimming took 5 bases from V and 9 from J, leaving 17 bases between them. CDR3 size: 14 residues.

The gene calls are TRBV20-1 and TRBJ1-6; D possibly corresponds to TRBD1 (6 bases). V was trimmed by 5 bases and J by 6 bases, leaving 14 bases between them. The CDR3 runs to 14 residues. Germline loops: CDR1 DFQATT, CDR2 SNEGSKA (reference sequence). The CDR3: CSALGDNPNSPLHF. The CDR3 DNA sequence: TGCAGTGCTTTAGGGGACAATCCTAATTCACCCCTCCACTTT.

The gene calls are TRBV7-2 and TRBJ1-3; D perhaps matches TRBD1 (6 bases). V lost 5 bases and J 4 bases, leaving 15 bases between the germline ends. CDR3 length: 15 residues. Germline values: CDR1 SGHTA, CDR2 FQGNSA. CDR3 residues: CASSKDTGSGNTIYF. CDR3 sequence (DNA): TGTGCCAGCAGCAAAGATACAGGGTCCGGAAACACCATATATTTT.

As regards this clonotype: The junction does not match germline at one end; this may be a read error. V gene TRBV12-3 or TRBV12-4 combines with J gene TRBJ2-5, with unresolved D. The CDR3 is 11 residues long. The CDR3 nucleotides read TGTGCCAGCAGTTTGGAAGAGACCCGGTACTTC. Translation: CASSLEETRYF.

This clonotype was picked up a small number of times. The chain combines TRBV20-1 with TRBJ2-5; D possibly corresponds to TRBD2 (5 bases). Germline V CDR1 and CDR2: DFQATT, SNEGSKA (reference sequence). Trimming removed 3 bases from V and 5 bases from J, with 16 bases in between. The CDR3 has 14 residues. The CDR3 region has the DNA TGCAGTGCTAGGTGGCACTTGGCGGGCGAGACCCAGTACTTC. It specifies CSARWHLAGETQYF.

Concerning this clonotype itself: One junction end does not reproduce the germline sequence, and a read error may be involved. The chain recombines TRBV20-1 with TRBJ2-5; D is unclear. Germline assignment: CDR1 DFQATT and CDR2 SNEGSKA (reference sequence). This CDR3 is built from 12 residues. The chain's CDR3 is CGASSRQETQYF. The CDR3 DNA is TGCGGTGCTAGTTCACGACAAGAGACCCAGTACTTC.

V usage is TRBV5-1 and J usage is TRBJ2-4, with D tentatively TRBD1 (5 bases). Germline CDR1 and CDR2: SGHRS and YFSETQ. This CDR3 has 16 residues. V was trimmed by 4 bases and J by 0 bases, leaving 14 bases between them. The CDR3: CASSPTKTVAKNIQYF. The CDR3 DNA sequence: TGCGCCAGCAGCCCTACGAAGACAGTAGCCAAAAACATTCAGTACTTC.

The CDR3 DNA is TGTGCCAGCATGGGGGGACCTAGCACAGATACGCAGTATTTT. This codes for CASMGGPSTDTQYF. The genes are TRBV2 and TRBJ2-3, with D perhaps matching TRBD2 (6 bases). Trimming shortened V by 7 bases and J by 0 bases, and 11 bases separated the two germline ends. Germline values: CDR1 SNHLY, CDR2 FYNNEI. This CDR3 is built from 14 residues.

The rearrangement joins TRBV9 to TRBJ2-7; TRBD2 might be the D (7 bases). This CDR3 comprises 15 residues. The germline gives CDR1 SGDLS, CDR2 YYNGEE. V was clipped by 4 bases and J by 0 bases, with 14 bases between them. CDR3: CASSSSAGASYEQYF. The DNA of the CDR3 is TGTGCCAGCAGCTCCTCCGCGGGGGCCTCCTACGAGCAGTACTTC.

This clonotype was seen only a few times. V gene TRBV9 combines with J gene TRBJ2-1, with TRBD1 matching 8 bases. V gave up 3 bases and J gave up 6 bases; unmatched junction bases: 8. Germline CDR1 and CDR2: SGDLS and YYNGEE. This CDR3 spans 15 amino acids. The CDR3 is CASSAAGQGGNEQFF. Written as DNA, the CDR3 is TGTGCCAGCAGCGCTGCCGGACAGGGCGGCAATGAGCAGTTCTTC. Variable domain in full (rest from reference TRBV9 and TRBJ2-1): DSGVTQTPKHLITATGQRVTLRCSPRSGDLSVYWYQQSLDQGLQFLIQYYNGEERAKGNILERFSAQQFPDLHSELNLSSLELGDSALYFCASSAAGQGGNEQFFGPGTRLTVL.

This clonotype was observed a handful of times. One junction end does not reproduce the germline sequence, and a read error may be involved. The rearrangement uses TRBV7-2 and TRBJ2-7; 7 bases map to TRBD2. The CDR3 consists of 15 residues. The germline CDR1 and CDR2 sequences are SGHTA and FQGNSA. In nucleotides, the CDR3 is TGTGCCAGCGGCTTACGGTGGGAGGGAGCCTACGAGCAGTACTTC. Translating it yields CASGLRWEGAYEQYF.

The CDR3 region is CSARSLTRDGTGTQYF. The CDR3 coding sequence is TGCAGTGCTAGATCCTTAACACGAGATGGGACGGGGACCCAGTACTTC. The chain employs TRBV20-1 and TRBJ2-5; tentatively, D is TRBD1 or TRBD2 (5 bases each). This CDR3 spans 16 amino acids. V lost 2 bases to trimming and J lost 7 bases, with 23 bases between them. CDR1 is DFQATT and CDR2 is SNEGSKA in the germline V gene (reference sequence).

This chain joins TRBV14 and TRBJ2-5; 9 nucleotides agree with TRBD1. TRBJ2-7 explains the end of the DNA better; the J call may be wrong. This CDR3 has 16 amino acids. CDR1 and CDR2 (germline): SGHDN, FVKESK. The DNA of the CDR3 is TGTGCCAGCAGCACGGACAGGGGCCGTTACCACTACGAGCAGTACTTC. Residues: CASSTDRGRYHYEQYF.

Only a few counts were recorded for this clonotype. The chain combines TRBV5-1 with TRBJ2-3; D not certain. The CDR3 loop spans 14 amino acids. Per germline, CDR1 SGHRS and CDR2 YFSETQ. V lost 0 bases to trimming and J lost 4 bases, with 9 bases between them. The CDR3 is CASSLGSEADTQYF. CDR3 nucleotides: TGCGCCAGCAGCTTGGGCTCTGAGGCAGATACGCAGTATTTT. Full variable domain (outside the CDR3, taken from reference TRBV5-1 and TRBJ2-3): KAGVTQTPRYLIKTRGQQVTLSCSPISGHRSVSWYQQTPGQGLQFLFEYFSETQRNKGNFPGRFSGRQFSNSRSEMNVSTLELGDSALYLCASSLGSEADTQYFGPGTRLTVL.

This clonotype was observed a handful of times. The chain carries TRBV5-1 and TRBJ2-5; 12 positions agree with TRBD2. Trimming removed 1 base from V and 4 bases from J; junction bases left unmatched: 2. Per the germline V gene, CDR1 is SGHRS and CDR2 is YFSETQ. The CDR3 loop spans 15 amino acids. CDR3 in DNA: TGCGCCAGCAGCTTGTCTAGCGGGGGGGTAGAGACCCAGTACTTC. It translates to CASSLSSGGVETQYF. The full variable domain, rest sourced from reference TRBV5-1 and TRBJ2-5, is KAGVTQTPRYLIKTRGQQVTLSCSPISGHRSVSWYQQTPGQGLQFLFEYFSETQRNKGNFPGRFSGRQFSNSRSEMNVSTLELGDSALYLCASSLSSGGVETQYFGPGTRLLVL.

The CDR3 DNA reads as TGTGCCACCGGAGCGGGAGTCCCCGACGAGCAGTACTTC. Translating gives CATGAGVPDEQYF. This chain joins TRBV10-3 and TRBJ2-7, with 8 nucleotides matching TRBD2. The CDR3 has 13 residues. V lost 10 bases to trimming and J lost 5 bases; unmatched junction nucleotides: 10. CDR1 ENHRY and CDR2 SYGVKD come from the germline V gene.

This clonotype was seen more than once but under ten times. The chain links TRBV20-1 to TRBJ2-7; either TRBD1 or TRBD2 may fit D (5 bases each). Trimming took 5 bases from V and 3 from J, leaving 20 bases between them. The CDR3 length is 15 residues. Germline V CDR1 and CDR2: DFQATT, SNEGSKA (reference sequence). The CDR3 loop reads CSASAEGPRNYEQYF. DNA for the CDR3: TGCAGTGCTTCCGCCGAGGGGCCCCGAAACTACGAGCAGTACTTC.

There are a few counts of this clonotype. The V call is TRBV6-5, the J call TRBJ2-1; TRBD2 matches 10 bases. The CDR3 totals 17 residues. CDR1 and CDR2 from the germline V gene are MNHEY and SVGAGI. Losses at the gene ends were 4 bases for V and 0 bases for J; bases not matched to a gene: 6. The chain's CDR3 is CASSSWTSGSSYNEQFF. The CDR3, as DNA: TGTGCCAGCAGTTCCTGGACTAGCGGTAGCTCCTACAATGAGCAGTTCTTC.

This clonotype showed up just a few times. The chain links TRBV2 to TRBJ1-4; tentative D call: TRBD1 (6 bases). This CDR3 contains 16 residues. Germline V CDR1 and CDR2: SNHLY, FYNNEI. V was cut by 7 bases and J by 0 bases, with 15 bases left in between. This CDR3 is CASNPRGPATNEKLFF. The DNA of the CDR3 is TGTGCCAGCAACCCCAGGGGCCCGGCAACTAATGAAAAACTGTTTTTT.

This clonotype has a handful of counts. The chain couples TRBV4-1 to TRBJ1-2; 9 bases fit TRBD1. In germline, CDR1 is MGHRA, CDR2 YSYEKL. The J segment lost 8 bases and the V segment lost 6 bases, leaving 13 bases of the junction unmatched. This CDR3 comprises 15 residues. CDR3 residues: CASSQFMRGTGGYTF. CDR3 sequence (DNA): TGCGCCAGCAGTCAGTTCATGAGGGGGACAGGGGGCTACACCTTC.

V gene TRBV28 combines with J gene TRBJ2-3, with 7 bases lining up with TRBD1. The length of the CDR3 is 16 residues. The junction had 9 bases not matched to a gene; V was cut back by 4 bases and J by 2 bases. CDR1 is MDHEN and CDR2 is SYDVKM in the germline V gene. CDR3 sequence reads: CASSWNEDRFTDTQYF. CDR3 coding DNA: TGTGCCAGCAGTTGGAACGAGGACAGGTTCACAGATACGCAGTATTTT.

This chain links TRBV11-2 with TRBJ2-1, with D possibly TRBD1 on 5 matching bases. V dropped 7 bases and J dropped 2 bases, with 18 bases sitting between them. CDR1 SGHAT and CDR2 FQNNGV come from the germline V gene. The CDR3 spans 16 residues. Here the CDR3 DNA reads TGTGCCAGCATCTCTGGATCAGGGAATACCTACAATGAGCAGTTCTTC. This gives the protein CASISGSGNTYNEQFF.

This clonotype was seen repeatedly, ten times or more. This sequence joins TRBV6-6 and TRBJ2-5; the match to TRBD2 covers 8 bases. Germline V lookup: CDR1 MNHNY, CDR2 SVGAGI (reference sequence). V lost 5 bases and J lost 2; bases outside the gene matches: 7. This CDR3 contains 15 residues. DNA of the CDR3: TGTGCCAGCAGTAAGAGGACTAGCCCTCAAGAGACCCAGTACTTC. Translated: CASSKRTSPQETQYF.

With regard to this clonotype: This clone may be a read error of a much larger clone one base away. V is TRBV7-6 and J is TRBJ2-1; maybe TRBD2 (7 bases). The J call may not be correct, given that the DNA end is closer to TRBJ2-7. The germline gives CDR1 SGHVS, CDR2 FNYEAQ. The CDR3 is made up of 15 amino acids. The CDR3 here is CASSLIGGGYNEQYF. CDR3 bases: TGTGCCAGCAGCTTAATTGGGGGGGGCTACAATGAGCAGTACTTC.

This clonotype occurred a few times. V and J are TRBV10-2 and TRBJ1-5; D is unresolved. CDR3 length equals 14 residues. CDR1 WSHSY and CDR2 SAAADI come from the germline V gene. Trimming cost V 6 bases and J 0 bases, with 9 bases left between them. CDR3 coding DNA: TGCGCCAGCAGCTCATCGAATAGCAATCAGCCCCAGCATTTT. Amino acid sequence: CASSSSNSNQPQHF.

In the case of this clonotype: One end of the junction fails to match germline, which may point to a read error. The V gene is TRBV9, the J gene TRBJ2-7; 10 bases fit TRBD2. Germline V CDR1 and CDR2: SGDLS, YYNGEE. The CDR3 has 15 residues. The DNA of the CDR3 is TGCGCCAGCAGCGCACTAGCGGGACCCCTCTACGAGCAGTACTTC. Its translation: CASSALAGPLYEQYF.

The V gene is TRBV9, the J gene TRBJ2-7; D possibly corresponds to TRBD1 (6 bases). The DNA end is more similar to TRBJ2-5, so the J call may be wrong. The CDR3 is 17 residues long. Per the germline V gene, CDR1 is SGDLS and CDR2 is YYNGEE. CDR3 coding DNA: TGTGCCAGCAGCGTCGGAAGCTGGACAGAGAAACAAGAGACCCAGTACTTC. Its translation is CASSVGSWTEKQETQYF.

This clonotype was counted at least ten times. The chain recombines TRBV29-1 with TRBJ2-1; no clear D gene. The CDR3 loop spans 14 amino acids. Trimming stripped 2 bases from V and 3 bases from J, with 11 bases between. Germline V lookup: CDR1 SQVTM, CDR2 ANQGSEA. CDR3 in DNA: TGCAGCGTTGAAAAGCGTGGGTACTACAATGAGCAGTTCTTC. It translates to CSVEKRGYYNEQFF.

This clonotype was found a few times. This chain's CDR3 is CASSQKHQEYNSPLHF. The CDR3 region has the DNA TGCGCCAGCAGCCAAAAACACCAGGAATATAATTCACCCCTCCACTTT. J is TRBJ1-6 and V is TRBV4-1; D remains unclear. V dropped 2 bases and J dropped 4 bases, with 12 bases sitting between them. Germline lookup yields CDR1 MGHRA and CDR2 YSYEKL. This CDR3 spans 16 amino acids.